The 7 T cell receptor beta chains listed next were all sequenced from one sample in a study of cytomegalovirus exposure and HLA in healthy donors. PCR was performed using 60 Vbeta and 13 Jbeta primers. Using immunoSEQ multiplex PCR, the repertoire was profiled, and TCRdb retains in-frame clones only, with some absent. This sample carries 95,000 to 150,000 clones, over 75% of them seen once, and the ten largest clones take under 6.5%. Sequencing was done on a sample of PBMCs. All receptors come from a man aged 18-30 years in good health and CMV-seropositive.

This clone was observed a single time. This chain joins TRBV10-1 and TRBJ2-3; 10 bases map to TRBD2. V dropped 4 bases and J dropped 6; count of bases not matched to a gene: 10. The CDR3 runs to 16 residues. Germline CDR1 reads WNHNN; CDR2 reads SYGVQD (reference sequence). CDR3 region: CASSVSGRLRLDTQYF. DNA of the CDR3: TGCGCCAGCAGTGTTAGCGGGAGGTTAAGGCTCGATACGCAGTATTTT.

This clone came up a few times. The chain employs TRBV6-6 and TRBJ1-1, with D possibly matching TRBD1 (5 bases). Germline V gene sequence: CDR1 MNHNY, CDR2 SVGAGI (reference sequence). Between the trimmed V and J ends, which lost 10 bases and 4 bases, there was a span of 10 bases. This CDR3 spans 11 amino acids. CDR3 region: CATSGGTEAFF. For the CDR3, the DNA is TGTGCCACCTCGGGGGGCACTGAAGCTTTCTTT.

The chain combines TRBV10-3 with TRBJ2-7; the match to TRBD1 covers 8 bases. CDR1 ENHRY and CDR2 SYGVKD come from the germline V gene. There are 14 residues in the CDR3. J gave up 3 bases and V 3 bases, and 4 bases lay outside the gene matches. CDR3 coding DNA: TGTGCCATCAGTGACTCAGGGGGCAGCTACGAGCAGTACTTC. Protein sequence: CAISDSGGSYEQYF.

CDR3 nucleotides: TGCGCCAGCAGCCCCCTGGGGCTTAATCAAGAGACCCAGTACTTC. It yields the protein CASSPLGLNQETQYF. The rearrangement uses TRBV4-1 and TRBJ2-5, with a weak D call TRBD1 (5 bases). V was trimmed by 4 bases and J by 2 bases, leaving 14 bases between them. The CDR3 has 15 amino acids. Germline V gives CDR1 MGHRA, CDR2 YSYEKL.

V usage is TRBV27 and J usage is TRBJ1-1; 7 bases align to TRBD1. V shed 0 bases, J shed 1 base, and the junction held 2 bases outside the gene matches. Germline assignment: CDR1 MNHEY and CDR2 SMNVEV (reference sequence). The CDR3 is made up of 15 amino acids. CDR3 nucleotide sequence: TGTGCCAGCAGTTTATCTCGGACAGGGAACACTGAAGCTTTCTTT. It is translated as CASSLSRTGNTEAFF.

The chain has TRBV19 and TRBJ1-5; D uncertain. The germline V gene encodes CDR1 LNHDA and CDR2 SQIVND (reference sequence). This CDR3 comprises 13 residues. Trimming stripped 6 bases from V and 2 bases from J, with 8 bases between. The CDR3 reads CASSPNRNQPQHF. CDR3 in DNA: TGTGCCAGTAGCCCTAATCGCAATCAGCCCCAGCATTTT.

As to this clone: Distinct nucleotide sequences in the sample also encode this CDR3. The chain has TRBV4-1 and TRBJ2-5; D ambiguous. V was clipped by 3 bases and J by 2 bases, with 10 bases between them. Germline V lookup: CDR1 MGHRA, CDR2 YSYEKL. The CDR3 covers 14 residues. CDR3 sequence reads: CASSQEIGQETQYF. CDR3 DNA: TGCGCCAGCAGCCAGGAGATCGGGCAAGAGACCCAGTACTTC.